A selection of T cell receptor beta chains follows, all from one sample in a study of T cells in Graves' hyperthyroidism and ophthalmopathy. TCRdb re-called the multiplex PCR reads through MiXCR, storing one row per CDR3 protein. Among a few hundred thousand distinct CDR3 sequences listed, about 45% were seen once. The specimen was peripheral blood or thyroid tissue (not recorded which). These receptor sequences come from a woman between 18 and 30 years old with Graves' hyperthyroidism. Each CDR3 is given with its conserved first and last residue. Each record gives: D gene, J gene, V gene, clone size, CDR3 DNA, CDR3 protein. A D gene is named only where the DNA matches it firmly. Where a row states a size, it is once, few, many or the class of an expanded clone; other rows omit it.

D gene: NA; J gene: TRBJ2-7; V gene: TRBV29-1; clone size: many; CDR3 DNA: TGCAGCGTGAAGACGAGGAACGAGCAGTACTTC; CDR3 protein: CSVKTRNEQYF
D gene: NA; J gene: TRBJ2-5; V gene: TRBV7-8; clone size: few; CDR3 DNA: TGTGCCAGCAGCCAAGAAGCTCGGGGAACCAAAGAGACCCAGTACTTC; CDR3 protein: CASSQEARGTKETQYF
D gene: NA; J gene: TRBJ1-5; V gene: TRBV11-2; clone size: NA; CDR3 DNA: TGTGCCAGCAGCTTTTGGGGAGATCAGCCCCAGCATTTT; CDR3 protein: CASSFWGDQPQHF
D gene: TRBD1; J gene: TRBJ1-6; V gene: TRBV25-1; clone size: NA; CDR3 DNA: TGTGCCAGCTCGGGGACAGGGTTTTCACCCCTCCACTTT; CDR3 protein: CASSGTGFSPLHF
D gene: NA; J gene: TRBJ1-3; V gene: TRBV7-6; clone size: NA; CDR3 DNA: TGTGCCAGCAGCTTAGGACGGGGTCCCTCTGGAAACACCATATATTTT; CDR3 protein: CASSLGRGPSGNTIYF
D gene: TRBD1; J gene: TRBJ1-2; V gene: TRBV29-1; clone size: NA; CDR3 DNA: TGCAGCGGGACAGGGGGGCTCCATGGCTACACCTTC; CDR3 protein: CSGTGGLHGYTF
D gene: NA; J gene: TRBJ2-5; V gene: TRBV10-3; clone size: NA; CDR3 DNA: TGTGCCATCAGCGGGACTTTGGGAGGAGAGACCCAGTACTTC; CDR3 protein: CAISGTLGGETQYF
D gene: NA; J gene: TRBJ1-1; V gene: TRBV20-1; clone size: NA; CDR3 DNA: TGCAGTGCTAAAGCTCGTCTGGGCACTGAAGCTTTCTTT; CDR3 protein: CSAKARLGTEAFF
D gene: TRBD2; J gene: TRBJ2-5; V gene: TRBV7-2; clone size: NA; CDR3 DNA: TGTGCCAGCAGCTTACCTTGGGCTAGCGGACAAGAGACCCAGTACTTC; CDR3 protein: CASSLPWASGQETQYF
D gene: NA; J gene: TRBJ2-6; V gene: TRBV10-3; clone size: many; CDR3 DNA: TGTGCCAGCAGCGGAAGTTCCTCTGGGGCCAACGTCCTGACTTTC; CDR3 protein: CASSGSSSGANVLTF
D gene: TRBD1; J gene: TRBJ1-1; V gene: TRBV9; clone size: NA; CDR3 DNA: TGTGCCAGCAGCCAAGGGACAGGGGGCCACGAAGCTTTCTTT; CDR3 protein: CASSQGTGGHEAFF
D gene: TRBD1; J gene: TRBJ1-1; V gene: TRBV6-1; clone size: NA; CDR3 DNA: TGTGCCAGCAGAACCGGGACAGGGAGGCGTGGAGCTTTCTTT; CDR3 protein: CASRTGTGRRGAFF
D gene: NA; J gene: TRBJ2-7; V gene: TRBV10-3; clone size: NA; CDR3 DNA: TGTGCCATCAGTGGGCGGACAGACGGCGACGAGCAGCACTTC; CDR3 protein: CAISGRTDGDEQHF
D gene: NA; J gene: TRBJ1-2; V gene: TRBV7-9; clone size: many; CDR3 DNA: TGTGCCAGCAGCTTGCCCGGGTCCTATGGCTACACCTTC; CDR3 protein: CASSLPGSYGYTF
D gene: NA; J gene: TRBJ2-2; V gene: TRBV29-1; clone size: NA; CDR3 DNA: TGCAGCGTTGAGCTTAATGCGAACACCGGGCAGCTGTTTTTT; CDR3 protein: CSVELNANTGQLFF
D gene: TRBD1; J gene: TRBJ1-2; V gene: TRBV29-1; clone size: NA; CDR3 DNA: TGCAGCGAATTGACAGGGGCCGGCTACACCTTC; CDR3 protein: CSELTGAGYTF
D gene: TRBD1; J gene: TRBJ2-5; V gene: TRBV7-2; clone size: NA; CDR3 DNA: TGTGCCAGCAACTCCCCAGGGGGTCTGGAGACCCAGTACTTC; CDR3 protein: CASNSPGGLETQYF
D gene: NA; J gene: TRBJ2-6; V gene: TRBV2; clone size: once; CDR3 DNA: TGTGCCAGCTCACCACGGGAAGGGGCCAACGTCCTGACTTTC; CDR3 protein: CASSPREGANVLTF
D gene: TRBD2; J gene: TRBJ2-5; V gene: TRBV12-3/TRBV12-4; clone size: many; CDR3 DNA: TGTGCCAGCTCGGATGCTAGCGGGGGGACCCAGTACTTC; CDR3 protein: CASSDASGGTQYF
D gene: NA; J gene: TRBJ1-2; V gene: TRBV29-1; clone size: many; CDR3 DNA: TGCAGCGTTGTAGTGGGAATTTATGGCTACACCTTC; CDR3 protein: CSVVVGIYGYTF
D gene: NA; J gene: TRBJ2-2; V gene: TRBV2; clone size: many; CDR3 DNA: TGTGCCAGCAGCCAGTGGCGGAACACCGGGGAGCTGTTTTTT; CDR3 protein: CASSQWRNTGELFF
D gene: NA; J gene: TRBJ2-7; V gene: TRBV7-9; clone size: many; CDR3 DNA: TGTGCCAGTAGCCCGGGGATCAGCTCCTACGAGCAGTACTTC; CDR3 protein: CASSPGISSYEQYF
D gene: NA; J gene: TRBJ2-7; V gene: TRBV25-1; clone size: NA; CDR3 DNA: TGTGCCAGCAGTTATATGGGGGGCTCCTACGAGCAGTACTTC; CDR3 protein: CASSYMGGSYEQYF
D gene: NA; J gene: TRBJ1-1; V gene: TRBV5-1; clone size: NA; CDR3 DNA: TGCGCCAGCAGCTCCCCTATTGGGTCCAACACTGAAGCTTTCTTT; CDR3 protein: CASSSPIGSNTEAFF
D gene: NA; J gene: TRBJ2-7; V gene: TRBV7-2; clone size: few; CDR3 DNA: TGTGCCAGCAGCTCCATAGCCGGACCACGGGCCTACGAGCAGTACTTC; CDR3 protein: CASSSIAGPRAYEQYF
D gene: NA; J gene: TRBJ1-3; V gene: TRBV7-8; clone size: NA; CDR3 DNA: TGTGCCAGCAGCCCCCAGTCAAATAGGGGAAACACCATATATTTT; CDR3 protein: CASSPQSNRGNTIYF
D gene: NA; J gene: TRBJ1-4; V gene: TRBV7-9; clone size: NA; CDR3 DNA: TGTGCCAGCAGCTTAAGGACAGTCCAGAGGGAAAAACTGTTTTTT; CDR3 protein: CASSLRTVQREKLFF
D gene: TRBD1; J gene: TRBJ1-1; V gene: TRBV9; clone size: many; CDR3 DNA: TGTGCCATCCCGGGACAGGAGAACACTGAAGCTTTCTTT; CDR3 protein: CAIPGQENTEAFF
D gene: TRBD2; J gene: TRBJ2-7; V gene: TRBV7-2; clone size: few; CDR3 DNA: TGTGCCAGCATTCCACCGGGACTAGCGGGAGACGAGCAGTACTTC; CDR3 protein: CASIPPGLAGDEQYF
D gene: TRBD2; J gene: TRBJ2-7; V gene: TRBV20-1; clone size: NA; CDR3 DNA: TGCAGTGCGCGGACACTAGCGGGAGCCAAGCAGTACTTC; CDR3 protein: CSARTLAGAKQYF
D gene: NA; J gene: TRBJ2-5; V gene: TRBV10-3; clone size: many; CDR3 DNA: TGTGCCATCAGCCGCGAAGGAACGGGCCAAGAGACCCAGTACTTC; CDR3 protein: CAISREGTGQETQYF
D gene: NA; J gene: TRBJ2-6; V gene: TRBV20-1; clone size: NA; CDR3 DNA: TGCAGTGCTAGGGGCCTCTCTGGGGCCAACGTCCTGACTTTC; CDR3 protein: CSARGLSGANVLTF
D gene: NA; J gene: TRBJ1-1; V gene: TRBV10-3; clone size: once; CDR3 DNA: TGTGCCAGCAGACCCCTGACAGGCTTGAACACTGAAGCTTTCTTT; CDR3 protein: CASRPLTGLNTEAFF
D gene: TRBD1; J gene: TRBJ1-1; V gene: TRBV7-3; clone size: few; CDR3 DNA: TGTGCCAGCAGCTTGGCGGCTCAAGGCAAGGGGGCGCGGGGCACTGAAGCTTTCTTT; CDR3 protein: CASSLAAQGKGARGTEAFF
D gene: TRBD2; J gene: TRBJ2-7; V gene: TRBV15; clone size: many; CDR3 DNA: TGTGCCACCAGCAGAGAGTCTAGCGGTTACGAGCAGTACTTC; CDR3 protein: CATSRESSGYEQYF
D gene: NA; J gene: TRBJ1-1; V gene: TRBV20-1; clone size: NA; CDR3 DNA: TGCAGTGCTAGATCGGGACACATGAACACTGAAGCTTTCTTT; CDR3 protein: CSARSGHMNTEAFF
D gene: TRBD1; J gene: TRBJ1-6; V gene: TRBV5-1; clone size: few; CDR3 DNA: TGCGCCAGCAGCTTGGGACAGGGGGACCGGAATTCACCCCTCCACTTT; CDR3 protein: CASSLGQGDRNSPLHF
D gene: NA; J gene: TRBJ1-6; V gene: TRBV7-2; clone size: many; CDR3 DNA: TGTGCCAGCAGCTTAGCGCGCGAGGGGAGGAATTCACCCCTCCACTTT; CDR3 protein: CASSLAREGRNSPLHF
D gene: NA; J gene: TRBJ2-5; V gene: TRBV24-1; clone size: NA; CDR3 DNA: TGTGCCACCAGTGACCGTCGACAGGCCTCGAAAGAGACCCAGTACTTC; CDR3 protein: CATSDRRQASKETQYF
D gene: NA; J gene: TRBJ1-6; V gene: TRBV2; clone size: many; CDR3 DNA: TGTGCCAGCAGGGGGGCCGGAGGATCACCCCTCCACTTT; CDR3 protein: CASRGAGGSPLHF
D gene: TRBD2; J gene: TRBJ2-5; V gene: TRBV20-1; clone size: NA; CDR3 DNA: TGCAGTGCTAGATCGCCGGGAGGGTACCAAGAGACCCAGTACTTC; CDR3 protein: CSARSPGGYQETQYF
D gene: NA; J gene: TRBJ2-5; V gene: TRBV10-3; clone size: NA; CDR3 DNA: TGTGCCACCAGTGATTTCGACAGGGGAGGGTACCAAGAGACCCAGTACTTC; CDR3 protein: CATSDFDRGGYQETQYF
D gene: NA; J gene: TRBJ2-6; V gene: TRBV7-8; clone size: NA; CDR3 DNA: TGTGCCAGCAGCTCTGAGGGCGCACCAGAAGCTTTC; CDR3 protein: CASSSEGAPEAF
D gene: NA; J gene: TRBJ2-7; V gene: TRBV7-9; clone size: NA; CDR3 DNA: TGTGCCAGCAGCTTAGATCCCGTAGGGTACGACTCCTACGAGCAGTACTTC; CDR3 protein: CASSLDPVGYDSYEQYF
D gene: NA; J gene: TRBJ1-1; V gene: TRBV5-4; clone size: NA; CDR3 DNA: TGTGCCAGCAGCGCGGGGGGGCCTGAAGCTTTCTTT; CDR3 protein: CASSAGGPEAFF
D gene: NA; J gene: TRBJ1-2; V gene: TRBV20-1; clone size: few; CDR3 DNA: TGCAGTGCTAGAGAATTGGGGGAAGGCTACACCTTC; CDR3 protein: CSARELGEGYTF
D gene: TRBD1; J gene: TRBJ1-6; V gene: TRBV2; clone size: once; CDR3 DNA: TGTGCCAGCGGCCCGGGACAGTTCAATTCACCCCTCCACTTT; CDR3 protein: CASGPGQFNSPLHF
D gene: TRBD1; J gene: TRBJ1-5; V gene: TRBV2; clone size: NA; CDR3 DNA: TGTGCCAGCAGCATGACAGGGGGCTATCAGCCCCAGCATTTT; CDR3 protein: CASSMTGGYQPQHF
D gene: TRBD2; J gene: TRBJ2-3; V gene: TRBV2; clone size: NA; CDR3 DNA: TGTGCCAGCCAAGCAGGACTAGCGGGACGCACAGATACGCAGTATTTT; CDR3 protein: CASQAGLAGRTDTQYF
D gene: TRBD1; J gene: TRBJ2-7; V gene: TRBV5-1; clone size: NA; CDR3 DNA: TGCGCCAGCAGTCATCTGACAGGGGCCTACGAGCAGTACTTC; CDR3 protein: CASSHLTGAYEQYF
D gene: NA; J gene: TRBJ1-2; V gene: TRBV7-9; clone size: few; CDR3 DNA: TGTGCCAGCAGCTTGGTAGGGCTAGTAAACTATGGCTACACCTTC; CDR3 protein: CASSLVGLVNYGYTF
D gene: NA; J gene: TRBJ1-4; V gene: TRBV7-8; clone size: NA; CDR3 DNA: TGTGCCAGCGTTACAGGGCGGCGAGAAAAACTGTTTTTT; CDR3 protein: CASVTGRREKLFF